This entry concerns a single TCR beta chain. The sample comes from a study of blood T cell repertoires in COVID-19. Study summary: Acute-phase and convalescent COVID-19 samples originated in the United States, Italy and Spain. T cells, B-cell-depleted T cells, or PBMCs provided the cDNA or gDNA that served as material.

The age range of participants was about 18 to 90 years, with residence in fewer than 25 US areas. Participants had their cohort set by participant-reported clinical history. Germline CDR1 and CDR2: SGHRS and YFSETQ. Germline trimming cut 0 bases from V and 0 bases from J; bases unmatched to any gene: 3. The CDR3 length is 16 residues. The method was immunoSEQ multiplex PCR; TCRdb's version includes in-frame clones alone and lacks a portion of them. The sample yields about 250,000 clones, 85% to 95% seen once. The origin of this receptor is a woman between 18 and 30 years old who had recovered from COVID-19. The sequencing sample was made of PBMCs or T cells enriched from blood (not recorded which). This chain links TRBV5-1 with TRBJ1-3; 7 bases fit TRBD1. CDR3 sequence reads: CASSLVGQTSGNTIYF. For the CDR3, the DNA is TGCGCCAGCAGCTTGGTGGGACAGACCTCTGGAAACACCATATATTTT.